The following is a TCR beta chain sequence with its context. Its specificity is unknown. This CDR3 region has 15 residues. V lost 1 base, J lost 4 bases, and 3 bases stayed unmatched. Germline lookup yields CDR1 SNHLY and CDR2 FYNNEI. Profiled with immunoSEQ multiplex PCR; TCRdb holds only in-frame clones, not every one. This table has 140,000 to 150,000 clones, 94% appearing once. The data originate from a study of cytomegalovirus exposure and HLA in healthy donors. Points from the study as a whole: The investigators catalogued 160 or so TCR beta chains as cytomegalovirus-associated. Testing in vitro showed a few CMV-associated chains specific for CMV antigens.

The sequenced sample consisted of PBMCs. This chain uses TRBV2 with TRBJ2-2; 7 bases match TRBD2. The source is a young man in good health and CMV-seropositive. The CDR3 region has the DNA TGTGCCAGCAGTGAAGGAGCGGGAATCACCGGGGAGCTGTTTTTT. This codes for CASSEGAGITGELFF.